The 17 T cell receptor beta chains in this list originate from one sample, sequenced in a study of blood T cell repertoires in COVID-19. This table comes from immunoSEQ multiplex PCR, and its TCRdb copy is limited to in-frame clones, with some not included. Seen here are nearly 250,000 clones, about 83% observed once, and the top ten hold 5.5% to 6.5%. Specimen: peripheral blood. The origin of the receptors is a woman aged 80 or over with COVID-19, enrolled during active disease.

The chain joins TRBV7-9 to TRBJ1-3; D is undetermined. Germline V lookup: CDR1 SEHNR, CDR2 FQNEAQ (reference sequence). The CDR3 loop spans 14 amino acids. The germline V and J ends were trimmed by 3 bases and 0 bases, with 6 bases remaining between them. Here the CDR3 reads CASSLAGSGNTIYF. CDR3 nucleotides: TGTGCCAGCAGCTTGGCAGGCTCTGGAAACACCATATATTTT.

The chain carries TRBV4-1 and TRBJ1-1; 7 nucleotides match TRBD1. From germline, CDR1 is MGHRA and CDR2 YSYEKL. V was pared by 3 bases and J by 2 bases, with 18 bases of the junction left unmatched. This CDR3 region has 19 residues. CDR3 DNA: TGCGCCAGCAGCCATCCCTTTCGAGGCAGGGGGAAGGAAAACACTGAAGCTTTCTTT. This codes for CASSHPFRGRGKENTEAFF.

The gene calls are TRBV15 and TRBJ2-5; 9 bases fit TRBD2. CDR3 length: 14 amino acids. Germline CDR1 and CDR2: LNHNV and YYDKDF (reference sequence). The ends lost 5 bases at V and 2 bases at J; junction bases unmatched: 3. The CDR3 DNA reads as TGTGCCACCAGCGTAGCGGGGGCACAAGAGACCCAGTACTTC. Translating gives CATSVAGAQETQYF.

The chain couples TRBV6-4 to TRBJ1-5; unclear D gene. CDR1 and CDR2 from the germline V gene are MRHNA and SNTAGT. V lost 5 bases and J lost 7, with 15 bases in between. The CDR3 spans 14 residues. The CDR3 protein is CASSTELGDQPQHF. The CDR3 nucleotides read TGTGCCAGCAGTACCGAGTTGGGCGACCAGCCCCAGCATTTT.

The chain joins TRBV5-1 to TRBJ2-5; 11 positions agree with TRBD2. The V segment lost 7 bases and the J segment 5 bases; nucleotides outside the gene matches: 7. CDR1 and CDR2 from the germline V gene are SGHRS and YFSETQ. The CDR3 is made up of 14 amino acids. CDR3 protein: CASGPGTSGETQYF. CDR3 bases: TGCGCCAGCGGCCCCGGGACTAGCGGCGAGACCCAGTACTTC.

The CDR3 protein is CASSLQFNTEAFF. CDR3 nucleotides: TGTGCCAGCAGCTTACAGTTTAACACTGAAGCTTTCTTT. The V call is TRBV7-9, the J call TRBJ1-1; D not certain. Trimming cost V 2 bases and J 2 bases, with 6 bases left between them. The CDR3 has 13 residues. CDR1 is SEHNR and CDR2 is FQNEAQ in the germline V gene (reference sequence).

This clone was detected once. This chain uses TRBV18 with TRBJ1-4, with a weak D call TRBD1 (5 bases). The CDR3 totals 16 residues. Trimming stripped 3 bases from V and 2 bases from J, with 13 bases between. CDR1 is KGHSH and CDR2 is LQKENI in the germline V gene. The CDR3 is CASSPQGSRTNEKLFF. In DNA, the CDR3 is TGTGCCAGCTCACCTCAGGGTTCTAGGACTAATGAAAAACTGTTTTTT. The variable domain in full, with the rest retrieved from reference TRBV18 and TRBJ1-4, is NAGVMQNPRHLVRRRGQEARLRCSPMKGHSHVYWYRQLPEEGLKFMVYLQKENIIDESGMPKERFSAEFPKEGPSILRIQQVVRGDSAAYFCASSPQGSRTNEKLFFGSGTQLSVL.

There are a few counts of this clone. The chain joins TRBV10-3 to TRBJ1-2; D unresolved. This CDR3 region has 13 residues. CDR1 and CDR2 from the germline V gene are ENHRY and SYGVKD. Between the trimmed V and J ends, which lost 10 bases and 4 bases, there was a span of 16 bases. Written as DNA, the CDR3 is TGTGCCACGGAAGGGCAGCGGGGCTATGGCTACACCTTC. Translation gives CATEGQRGYGYTF.

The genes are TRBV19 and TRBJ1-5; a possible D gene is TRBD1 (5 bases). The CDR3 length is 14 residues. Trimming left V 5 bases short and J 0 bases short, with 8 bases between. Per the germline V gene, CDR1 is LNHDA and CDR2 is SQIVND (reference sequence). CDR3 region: CASSSTASNQPQHF. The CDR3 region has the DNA TGTGCCAGTAGTTCGACAGCTAGCAATCAGCCCCAGCATTTT.

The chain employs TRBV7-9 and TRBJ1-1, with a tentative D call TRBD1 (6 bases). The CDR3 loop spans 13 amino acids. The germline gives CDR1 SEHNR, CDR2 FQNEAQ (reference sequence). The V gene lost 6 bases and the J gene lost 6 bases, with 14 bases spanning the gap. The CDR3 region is CASRLTGWAEAFF. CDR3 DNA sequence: TGTGCCAGCAGGCTTACAGGGTGGGCTGAAGCTTTCTTT.

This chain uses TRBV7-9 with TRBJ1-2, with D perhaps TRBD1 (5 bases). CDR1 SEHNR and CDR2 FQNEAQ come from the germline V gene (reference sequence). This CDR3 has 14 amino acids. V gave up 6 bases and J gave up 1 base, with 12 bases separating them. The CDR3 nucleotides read TGTGCCAGCAGGGGTCAGGGTGATAACTATGGCTACACCTTC. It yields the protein CASRGQGDNYGYTF.

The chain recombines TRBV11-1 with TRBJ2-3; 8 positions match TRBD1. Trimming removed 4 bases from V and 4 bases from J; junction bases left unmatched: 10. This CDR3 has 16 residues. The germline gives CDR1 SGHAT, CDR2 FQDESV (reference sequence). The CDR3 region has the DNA TGTGCCAGCAGCTCCTGGACAGGGATGAACGCAGATACGCAGTATTTT. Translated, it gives CASSSWTGMNADTQYF.

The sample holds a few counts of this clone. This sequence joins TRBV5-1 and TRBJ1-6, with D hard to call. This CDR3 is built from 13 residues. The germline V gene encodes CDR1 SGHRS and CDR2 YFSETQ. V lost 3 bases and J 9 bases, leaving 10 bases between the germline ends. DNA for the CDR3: TGCGCCAGCAGCTCGGGATATCGTTCACCCCTCCACTTT. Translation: CASSSGYRSPLHF.

This chain's CDR3 is CASSQISDRRNEQFF. The DNA for the CDR3 is TGTGCCAGCAGTCAAATTTCGGACAGGCGGAATGAGCAGTTCTTC. The rearrangement links TRBV28 to TRBJ2-1; 7 nucleotides match TRBD1. V shed 5 bases and J 7 bases; nucleotides not matched to a gene: 11. Germline CDR1 and CDR2: MDHEN and SYDVKM. The CDR3 sequence is 15 residues long.

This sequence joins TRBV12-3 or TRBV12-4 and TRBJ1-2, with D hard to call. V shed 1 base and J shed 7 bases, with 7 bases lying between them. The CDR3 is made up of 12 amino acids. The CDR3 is CASSLGGSGYTF. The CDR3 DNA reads TGTGCCAGCAGTTTAGGCGGGAGTGGCTACACCTTC.

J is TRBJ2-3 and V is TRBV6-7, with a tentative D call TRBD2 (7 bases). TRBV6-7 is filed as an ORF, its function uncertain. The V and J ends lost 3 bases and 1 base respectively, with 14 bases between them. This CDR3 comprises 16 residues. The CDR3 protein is CASSYPGEGGTDTQYF. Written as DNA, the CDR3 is TGTGCCAGCAGTTATCCAGGGGAGGGCGGCACAGATACGCAGTATTTT.

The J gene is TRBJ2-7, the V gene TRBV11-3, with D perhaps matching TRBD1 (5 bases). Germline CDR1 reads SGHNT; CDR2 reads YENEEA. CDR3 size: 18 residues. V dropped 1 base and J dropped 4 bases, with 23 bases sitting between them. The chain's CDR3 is CASSLGATKGSSRYEQYV. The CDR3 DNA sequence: TGTGCCAGCAGCTTAGGAGCCACGAAGGGGTCTTCCAGGTACGAGCAGTACGTC.